Presented here are 3 T cell receptor beta chains from one specimen sequenced in a study of blood T cells in healthy people across ages (dated by TCRdb to the mid-2010s). Library preparation used 5' RACE. A second about 7 to 12 cycle PCR used a sample-barcoded 5' primer and a J-beta primer mix. TCRdb itself trimmed the public reads at Q25 with fastp, ran MiXCR and retained productive beta chains. Every entry covers one CDR3 protein and lists the most common genes and DNA from its rows. The sample table holds 1.5 million to 2 million distinct CDR3 sequences, of which more than 35% were seen once. The top ten clonotypes cover 20% to 25% of the sample. Sequences were obtained from blood. The source of these receptors is a human donor in good health.

This clonotype has more than one count but fewer than ten. This chain uses TRBV5-1 with TRBJ1-4; D is ambiguous. The CDR3 covers 16 residues. V shed 0 bases and J shed 8 bases, with 17 bases lying between them. CDR1 SGHRS and CDR2 YFSETQ come from the germline V gene. This chain's CDR3 is CASSLGVVFRGEKLFF. DNA of the CDR3: TGCGCCAGCAGCTTGGGTGTGGTGTTTAGAGGGGAAAAACTGTTTTTT.

This clonotype turned up a few times. CDR3 in amino acids: CASSFEMSQETQYF. The CDR3 coding sequence is TGTGCCAGCAGCTTTGAGATGTCCCAAGAGACCCAGTACTTC. The chain combines TRBV7-9 with TRBJ2-5; D is unresolved. Germline V gives CDR1 SEHNR, CDR2 FQNEAQ (reference sequence). The length of the CDR3 is 14 residues. The V end was cut by 3 bases, the J end by 1 base, with 9 bases between.

Only one count was recorded for this clonotype. This rearrangement joins TRBV4-1 to TRBJ1-2; 10 bases align to TRBD1. With 1 base clipped from V and 8 bases from J, the junction kept 7 bases outside the gene matches. The CDR3 runs to 15 residues. Germline assignment: CDR1 MGHRA and CDR2 YSYEKL. The CDR3 here is CASSQGQGAWGGYTF. DNA for the CDR3: TGCGCCAGCAGCCAAGGACAGGGGGCATGGGGAGGCTACACCTTC.